These 19 T cell receptor beta chains originate from one sample sequenced in a study of T cell changes during pregnancy in multiple sclerosis. Data came from immunoSEQ multiplex PCR; TCRdb stores just in-frame clones and leaves some out. The sample holds 60,000 to 70,000 clones; 90% to 95% are singletons and the top ten take 1% to 1.5%. This sample comprised peripheral blood, obtained after pregnancy. Receptors originate from a female donor in good health, enrolled as a control in a pregnancy study.

The rearrangement links TRBV4-2 to TRBJ1-2; 8 bases agree with TRBD1. The CDR3 length is 14 residues. Per germline, CDR1 LGHNA and CDR2 YNFKEQ. The ends lost 1 base at V and 3 bases at J; junction bases unmatched: 1. For the CDR3, the DNA is TGTGCCAGCAGCCAAGTGACAGGGGACTATGGCTACACCTTC. Protein sequence: CASSQVTGDYGYTF.

This clone was detected once. The gene calls are TRBV19 and TRBJ1-1; D perhaps matches TRBD1 (6 bases). CDR3 size: 14 residues. Germline CDR1 is LNHDA and CDR2 is SQIVND (reference sequence). The V and J ends lost 4 bases and 3 bases respectively, with 12 bases between them. CDR3 nucleotides: TGTGCCAGTAGTAACAGGGTGGCAGACACTGAAGCTTTCTTT. Translated, it gives CASSNRVADTEAFF.

The chain is built from TRBV12-5 and TRBJ2-7, with 8 nucleotides matching TRBD2. This CDR3 has 18 residues. Trimming cost V 2 bases and J 3 bases; bases outside gene matches: 15. Per the germline V gene, CDR1 is LGHNT and CDR2 is FRNRAP. The CDR3 DNA is TGTGCTAGTGGTTTGAGGTTGTGGGGTTTGGGACTAGTCTACGAGCAGTACTTC. This gives the protein CASGLRLWGLGLVYEQYF.

The chain combines TRBV2 with TRBJ2-2; 8 nucleotides line up with TRBD1. Germline loops: CDR1 SNHLY, CDR2 FYNNEI. There are 15 residues in the CDR3. The junction had 8 bases not matched to a gene; V was cut back by 7 bases and J by 4 bases. This CDR3 reads CASTNDRGVTGELFF. CDR3 nucleotides: TGTGCCAGCACGAACGACAGGGGCGTCACCGGGGAGCTGTTTTTT.

This rearrangement joins TRBV7-2 to TRBJ2-1; D remains unclear. The CDR3 has 12 residues. V was cut by 4 bases and J by 3 bases, with 4 bases left in between. Germline lookup yields CDR1 SGHTA and CDR2 FQGNSA. The CDR3 DNA follows: TGTGCCAGCAGCTCGTACTACAATGAGCAGTTCTTC. It encodes CASSSYYNEQFF.

The chain recombines TRBV11-2 with TRBJ1-4; tentative D call: TRBD1 (5 bases). The CDR3 is made up of 17 amino acids. The ends were cut back, 8 bases at V and 0 bases at J, with 19 bases in the middle. Per the germline V gene, CDR1 is SGHAT and CDR2 is FQNNGV. This CDR3 reads CASRMTGTFATNEKLFF. As DNA, the CDR3 is TGTGCCAGCCGGATGACCGGGACTTTTGCAACTAATGAAAAACTGTTTTTT.

This chain joins TRBV30 and TRBJ1-2; D is possibly TRBD1 (5 bases). Trimming shortened V by 2 bases and J by 8 bases, and 18 bases separated the two germline ends. The CDR3 runs 14 residues. CDR1 is GTSNPN, CDR2 SVGIG, per germline (reference sequence). CDR3 residues: CAWSKQAQAWGYTF. In DNA, the CDR3 is TGTGCCTGGAGTAAACAGGCGCAGGCATGGGGCTACACCTTC.

The gene calls are TRBV9 and TRBJ2-3; 7 bases align to TRBD1. CDR1 SGDLS and CDR2 YYNGEE come from the germline V gene. V trimming: 4 bases; J trimming: 5 bases; junction bases outside the gene matches: 7. This CDR3 region has 14 residues. The CDR3: CASSFRHRGDTQYF. CDR3 in DNA: TGTGCCAGCAGCTTTCGGCACAGGGGAGATACGCAGTATTTT.

This clone was detected a few times. The J gene is TRBJ1-1, the V gene TRBV15, with TRBD1 identical over 7 bases. The CDR3 is 16 amino acids. The V gene's germline CDR1 is LNHNV and CDR2 YYDKDF (reference sequence). The V segment lost 1 base and the J segment 3 bases; nucleotides outside the gene matches: 8. CDR3 region: CATSRGAGGLDTEAFF. In nucleotides, the CDR3 is TGTGCCACCAGCAGAGGGGCAGGGGGTCTGGACACTGAAGCTTTCTTT.

With regard to this clone: One end of the junction does not line up with germline, which may come from a read error. The rearrangement uses TRBV6-1 and TRBJ2-7; 9 nucleotides agree with TRBD2. Germline CDR1 MNHNS, CDR2 SASEGT. The CDR3 covers 14 residues. CDR3 nucleotide sequence: TGTGCCAGCAGAGAGCTACCGGGACTAGCTTTCTCGATCTTC. Protein sequence: CASRELPGLAFSIF.

The rearrangement links TRBV30 to TRBJ1-2; D gene uncertain. The CDR3 totals 13 residues. V lost 3 bases, J lost 6 bases, and 14 bases lay in between. Per germline, CDR1 GTSNPN and CDR2 SVGIG (reference sequence). CDR3 protein: CAWSLGGNNGYTF. The CDR3 coding sequence is TGTGCCTGGAGCCTCGGCGGAAACAATGGCTACACCTTC. The full variable domain, in which reference TRBV30 and TRBJ1-2 provide the parts outside the CDR3, is SQTIHQWPATLVQPVGSPLSLECTVEGTSNPNLYWYRQAAGRGLQLLFYSVGIGQISSEVPQNLSASRPQDRQFILSSKKLLLSDSGFYLCAWSLGGNNGYTFGSGTRLTVV.

This clone was observed once. The V and J genes are TRBV9 and TRBJ1-4; 11 positions match TRBD1. CDR3 length equals 17 residues. Looked up from germline, CDR1 is SGDLS and CDR2 is YYNGEE. V was pared by 4 bases and J by 0 bases, with 5 bases of the junction left unmatched. Written as DNA, the CDR3 is TGTGCCAGCAGCCAGGGGACAGGGGGTGCAACTAATGAAAAACTGTTTTTT. It translates to CASSQGTGGATNEKLFF.

The J gene is TRBJ2-5, the V gene TRBV5-4, with 7 bases lining up with TRBD2. V shed 0 bases and J 5 bases; nucleotides not matched to a gene: 4. The CDR3 runs to 14 residues. Germline V lookup: CDR1 SGHNT, CDR2 YYREEE (reference sequence). Written as DNA, the CDR3 is TGTGCCAGCAGCTTGGATGGGGGAGGGGAGACCCAGTACTTC. This sequence encodes CASSLDGGGETQYF.

The chain has TRBV11-2 and TRBJ1-4; 8 nucleotides agree with TRBD1. The V gene's germline CDR1 is SGHAT and CDR2 FQNNGV. This CDR3 is built from 15 residues. V lost 2 bases to trimming and J lost 7 bases; unmatched junction nucleotides: 6. The CDR3 loop reads CASSLRQGTGEKLFF. CDR3 nucleotide sequence: TGTGCCAGCAGCTTAAGACAGGGGACTGGTGAAAAACTGTTTTTT.

The gene calls are TRBV5-8 and TRBJ1-1; 7 bases map to TRBD1. CDR3 length: 15 residues. Trimming at V came to 5 bases and at J to 1 base, leaving 8 bases not matched to a gene. Germline V gives CDR1 SGHTS, CDR2 YDEGEE. CDR3 loop: CASSPGTVTNTEAFF. The CDR3 nucleotides are TGTGCCAGCAGTCCCGGGACAGTCACGAACACTGAAGCTTTCTTT.

This sequence joins TRBV7-4 and TRBJ1-5; no clear D. The CDR3 loop spans 16 amino acids. V lost 2 bases and J lost 0, with 11 bases in between. Germline V gene data show CDR1 as SGHVT and CDR2 as SQSDAQ. The CDR3 loop reads CASSLQNGHSNQPQHF. CDR3 sequence (DNA): TGTGCCAGCAGCTTACAAAACGGTCATAGCAATCAGCCCCAGCATTTT. Variable domain in full (rest from reference TRBV7-4 and TRBJ1-5): GAGVSQSPRYKVAKRGRDVALRCDSISGHVTLYWYRQTLGQGSEVLTYSQSDAQRDKSGRPSGRFSAERPERSVSTLKIQRTEQGDSAVYLCASSLQNGHSNQPQHFGDGTRLSIL.

The CDR3 spells CASSPRTGTPSGNTIYF. DNA for the CDR3: TGTGCCAGCAGCCCGAGGACAGGGACCCCCTCTGGAAACACCATATATTTT. The V call is TRBV7-2, the J call TRBJ1-3, with TRBD1 matching 8 bases. The CDR3 loop spans 17 amino acids. Per germline, CDR1 SGHTA and CDR2 FQGNSA. The junction had 9 bases not matched to a gene; V was cut back by 5 bases and J by 0 bases.

The rearrangement uses TRBV19 and TRBJ1-1, with 8 bases matching TRBD1. This CDR3 contains 14 residues. V trimming: 7 bases; J trimming: 0 bases; junction bases outside the gene matches: 4. The germline CDR1 and CDR2 sequences are LNHDA and SQIVND (reference sequence). The DNA of the CDR3 is TGTGCCAGTACGCAGGGGGCCATGAACACTGAAGCTTTCTTT. Its translation: CASTQGAMNTEAFF.

The table lists this clone with a few counts. An end of the junction does not agree with germline; a read error may underlie this. The V call is TRBV6-5, the J call TRBJ1-1; the D gene is possibly TRBD1 (6 bases). The germline V gene has CDR1 MNHEY and CDR2 SVGAGI. The CDR3 is made up of 15 amino acids. CDR3 sequence reads: CASSHSTGLNTEAFF. The CDR3 DNA follows: TGTGCCAGCAGTCACTCTACAGGGTTAAACACTGAAGCTTTCTTT.